This T cell receptor (beta chain) was captured by sequencing in a study of T cell repertoires in cytomegalovirus infection. Study background: Selected CMV epitopes included recently identified HLA-C-restricted ones as well as well-studied HLA-B-restricted ones.

One entry per CDR3 protein, called by TCRdb with MiXCR from the reads. The data show 680,000 or so distinct CDR3 sequences, roughly 36% seen once. This clonotype turned up a few times. Its antigen is currently unknown. Sample: cultured PBMCs, taken from culture after CMV antigen stimulation. The TCR sequence derives from a human donor in good health (CMV status not recorded). Some clones in this sample may be carry-over from other donors' samples.

The CDR3 is CASSYGRSSGRSREQYF. The CDR3 region has the DNA TGTGCCAGCAGTTACGGGAGGTCTAGCGGGAGGTCCAGGGAGCAGTACTTC. V usage is TRBV6-2 or TRBV6-3 and J usage is TRBJ2-7; 11 nucleotides match TRBD2. Losses at the gene ends were 2 bases for V and 7 bases for J; bases not matched to a gene: 13. Germline CDR1 MNHEY, CDR2 SVGEGT. The CDR3 is 17 residues long.